One and the same sample provided the 15 T cell receptor beta chains below, sequenced in a study of cytomegalovirus exposure and HLA in healthy donors. Assay used: immunoSEQ multiplex PCR; TCRdb lists only in-frame clones, some missing. The table includes about 180,000 clones, 86% detected once. Sequenced input: PBMCs. Receptor source: a man in his late teens or twenties in good health and CMV-seropositive.

J is TRBJ2-3 and V is TRBV5-8, with 7 bases that match TRBD1. V gave up 2 bases and J gave up 5 bases; unmatched junction bases: 5. CDR1 and CDR2 from the germline V gene are SGHTS and YDEGEE. The CDR3 consists of 14 residues. The CDR3 nucleotides read TGTGCCAGCAGCTTTCAGGGGGTTGGAGATACGCAGTATTTT. Encoded protein: CASSFQGVGDTQYF. Supplemented by reference TRBV5-8 and TRBJ2-3, the full variable domain reads EAGVTQSPTHLIKTRGQQATLRCSPISGHTSVYWYQQALGLGLQFLLWYDEGEERNRGNFPPRFSGRQFPNYSSELNVNALELEDSALYLCASSFQGVGDTQYFGPGTRLTVL.

This clone was seen more than once but under ten times. This chain joins TRBV7-9 and TRBJ2-7; TRBD2 might be the D (6 bases). V dropped 11 bases and J dropped 2 bases, with 10 bases sitting between them. The CDR3 consists of 11 residues. Germline lookup yields CDR1 SEHNR and CDR2 FQNEAQ (reference sequence). In nucleotides, the CDR3 is TGTGCCGCGGAGGGTCCCTACGAGCAGTACTTC. Encoded protein: CAAEGPYEQYF.

V is TRBV25-1 and J is TRBJ2-1; tentative D call: TRBD1 (5 bases). This CDR3 contains 11 residues. Germline-derived CDR1 and CDR2 are MGHDK and SYGVNS. V was cut by 4 bases and J by 8 bases, with 6 bases left in between. As DNA, the CDR3 is TGTGCCAGCAGTGCACAGGATGAGCAGTTCTTC. The encoded protein is CASSAQDEQFF.

V gene TRBV6-1 combines with J gene TRBJ2-3, with 10 bases that match TRBD2. The V gene's germline CDR1 is MNHNS and CDR2 SASEGT. Germline trimming cut 6 bases from V and 7 bases from J; bases unmatched to any gene: 4. This CDR3 has 13 amino acids. CDR3 nucleotide sequence: TGTGCCAGCAGGGCTAGCGGGGGAAATACGCAGTATTTT. Translating it yields CASRASGGNTQYF.

This clone came up once. The gene calls are TRBV4-1 and TRBJ2-1; 13 nucleotides match TRBD2. The CDR3 contains 15 residues. V was pared by 6 bases and J by 5 bases, with 4 bases of the junction left unmatched. CDR1 MGHRA and CDR2 YSYEKL come from the germline V gene. The CDR3 DNA reads TGCGCCAGCAGATCGGGACTAGCGGGGAACAATGAGCAGTTCTTC. This codes for CASRSGLAGNNEQFF.

The rearrangement joins TRBV5-1 to TRBJ2-7; TRBD2 matches 7 bases. CDR1 SGHRS and CDR2 YFSETQ come from the germline V gene. V was clipped by 0 bases and J by 6 bases; unmatched bases: 6. This CDR3 spans 14 amino acids. The CDR3 reads CASSLEATSSEQYF. In DNA, the CDR3 is TGCGCCAGCAGCTTGGAGGCGACTAGCAGCGAGCAGTACTTC.

The V call is TRBV6-5, the J call TRBJ2-7; 9 bases are a match to TRBD1. Trimming at V came to 6 bases and at J to 5 bases, leaving 8 bases not matched to a gene. The CDR3 contains 14 residues. The germline V gene has CDR1 MNHEY and CDR2 SVGAGI. CDR3 DNA: TGTGCCAGCAGCCCATGGACAGGGGCTGACGAGCAGTACTTC. Translating it yields CASSPWTGADEQYF.

This clone was seen once. This rearrangement joins TRBV7-8 to TRBJ1-1; the D is unclear. Trimming cost V 1 base and J 5 bases, with 8 bases left between them. CDR1 SGHVS and CDR2 FQNEAQ come from the germline V gene. The CDR3 is 13 residues long. The CDR3 DNA reads as TGTGCCAGCAGCTTAGAGAGGGAGACTGAAGCTTTCTTT. It is translated as CASSLERETEAFF.

The genes are TRBV30 and TRBJ2-5; 7 bases are a match to TRBD1. Per germline, CDR1 GTSNPN and CDR2 SVGIG (reference sequence). The CDR3 is made up of 15 amino acids. V shed 4 bases and J 2 bases; nucleotides not matched to a gene: 10. This chain's CDR3 is CAWNPGQTKQETQYF. CDR3 in DNA: TGTGCCTGGAACCCGGGACAGACAAAACAAGAGACCCAGTACTTC.

This chain links TRBV28 with TRBJ1-2, with no clear D. V lost 3 bases to trimming and J lost 2 bases, with 10 bases between them. Germline V gives CDR1 MDHEN, CDR2 SYDVKM. The CDR3 is 14 residues long. The CDR3 reads CASSLLGGNYGYTF. In nucleotides, the CDR3 is TGTGCCAGCAGTTTGCTAGGCGGAAACTATGGCTACACCTTC.

The chain couples TRBV6-1 to TRBJ2-1, with a weak D call TRBD2 (6 bases). This CDR3 region has 15 residues. Trimming pared 4 bases from V and 4 bases from J, leaving 14 bases between. Looked up from germline, CDR1 is MNHNS and CDR2 is SASEGT. Here the CDR3 reads CASSGGEGEYNEQFF. The CDR3 DNA reads as TGTGCCAGCAGTGGGGGGGAAGGGGAGTACAATGAGCAGTTCTTC.

This rearrangement joins TRBV15 to TRBJ1-6; D remains ambiguous. Per germline, CDR1 LNHNV and CDR2 YYDKDF (reference sequence). The CDR3 is made up of 16 amino acids. V gave up 5 bases and J gave up 0 bases, with 11 bases separating them. CDR3 region: CATSHGTGSYNSPLHF. CDR3 sequence (DNA): TGTGCCACCAGCCACGGTACGGGCTCCTATAATTCACCCCTCCACTTT.

This clone was observed a handful of times. The chain recombines TRBV4-3 with TRBJ1-4; D is unresolved. Germline V gene data show CDR1 as LGHNA and CDR2 as YSLEER. CDR3 size: 15 residues. Trimming cost V 1 base and J 7 bases, with 13 bases left between them. DNA of the CDR3: TGCGCCAGCAGCCAAGTTTTTACTTCAAGTGAAAAACTGTTTTTT. It is translated as CASSQVFTSSEKLFF.

The rearrangement uses TRBV5-1 and TRBJ2-7; 11 bases align to TRBD2. Germline V gives CDR1 SGHRS, CDR2 YFSETQ. The junction had 7 bases not matched to a gene; V was cut back by 2 bases and J by 0 bases. This CDR3 is 17 amino acids long. The chain's CDR3 is CASSLLAGAASSYEQYF. The CDR3 nucleotides are TGCGCCAGCAGCTTACTAGCGGGAGCCGCCAGCTCCTACGAGCAGTACTTC.

In DNA form, the CDR3 reads TGTGCCAGCAGCGTAGCACAGGAGAGCTCCTACGAGCAGTACTTC. This codes for CASSVAQESSYEQYF. The chain carries TRBV9 and TRBJ2-7, with D tentatively TRBD1 (5 bases). Deletions cut 0 bases from V and 0 bases from J, with 10 bases between. The CDR3 sequence is 15 residues long. Germline-derived CDR1 and CDR2 are SGDLS and YYNGEE.